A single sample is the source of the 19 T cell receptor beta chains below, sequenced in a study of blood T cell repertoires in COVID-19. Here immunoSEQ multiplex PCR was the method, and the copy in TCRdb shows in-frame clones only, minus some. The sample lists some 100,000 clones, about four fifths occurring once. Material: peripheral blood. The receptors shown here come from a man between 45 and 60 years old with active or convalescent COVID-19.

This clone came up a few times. This CDR3 is CASRIAGGSGEQFF. CDR3 in DNA: TGCGCCAGCCGCATCGCGGGGGGATCGGGTGAGCAGTTCTTC. The chain is built from TRBV5-1 and TRBJ2-1, with TRBD2 matching 8 bases. The CDR3 is 14 residues long. The V gene's germline CDR1 is SGHRS and CDR2 YFSETQ. V shed 7 bases, J shed 9 bases, and the junction held 12 bases outside the gene matches.

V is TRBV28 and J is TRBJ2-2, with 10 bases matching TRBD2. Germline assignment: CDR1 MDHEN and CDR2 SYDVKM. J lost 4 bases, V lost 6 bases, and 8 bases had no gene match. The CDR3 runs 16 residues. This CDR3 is CASSSPSGGATGELFF. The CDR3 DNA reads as TGTGCCAGCAGCTCCCCCAGCGGGGGGGCCACCGGGGAGCTGTTTTTT.

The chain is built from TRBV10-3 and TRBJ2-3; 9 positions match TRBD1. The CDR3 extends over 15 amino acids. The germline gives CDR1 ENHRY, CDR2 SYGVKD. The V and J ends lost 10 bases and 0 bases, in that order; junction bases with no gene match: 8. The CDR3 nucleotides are TGTGCCACTATGGTACAGGGGGCTAGCACAGATACGCAGTATTTT. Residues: CATMVQGASTDTQYF.

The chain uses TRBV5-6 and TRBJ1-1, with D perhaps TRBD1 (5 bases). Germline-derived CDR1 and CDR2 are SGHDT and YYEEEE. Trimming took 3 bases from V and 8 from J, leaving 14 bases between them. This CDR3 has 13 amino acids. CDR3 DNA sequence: TGTGCCAGCAGCTCGGACGGAAAGGGGGAAGCTTTCTTT. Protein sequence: CASSSDGKGEAFF.

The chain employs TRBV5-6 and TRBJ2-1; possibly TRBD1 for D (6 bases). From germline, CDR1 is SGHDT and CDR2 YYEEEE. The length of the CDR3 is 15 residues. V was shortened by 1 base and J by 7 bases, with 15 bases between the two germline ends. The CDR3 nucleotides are TGTGCCAGCAGCTTGTTCGGGACAAATAATAATGAGCAGTTCTTC. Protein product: CASSLFGTNNNEQFF.

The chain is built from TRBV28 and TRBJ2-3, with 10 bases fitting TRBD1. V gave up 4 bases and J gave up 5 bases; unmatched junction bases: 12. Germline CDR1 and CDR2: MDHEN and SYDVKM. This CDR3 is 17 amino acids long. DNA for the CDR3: TGTGCCAGCAGTTCCGCCCCGGGGACAGGGGATGGAGATACGCAGTATTTT. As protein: CASSSAPGTGDGDTQYF.

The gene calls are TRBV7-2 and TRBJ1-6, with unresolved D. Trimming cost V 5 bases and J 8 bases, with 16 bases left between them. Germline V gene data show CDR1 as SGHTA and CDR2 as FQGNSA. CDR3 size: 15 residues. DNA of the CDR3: TGTGCCAGCAGCACGGTCGGTACGCGCGATTCACCCCTCCACTTT. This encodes CASSTVGTRDSPLHF. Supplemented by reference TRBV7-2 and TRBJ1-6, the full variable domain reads GAGVSQSPSNKVTEKGKDVELRCDPISGHTALYWYRQSLGQGLEFLIYFQGNSAPDKSGLPSDRFSAERTGGSVSTLTIQRTQQEDSAVYLCASSTVGTRDSPLHFGNGTRLTVT.

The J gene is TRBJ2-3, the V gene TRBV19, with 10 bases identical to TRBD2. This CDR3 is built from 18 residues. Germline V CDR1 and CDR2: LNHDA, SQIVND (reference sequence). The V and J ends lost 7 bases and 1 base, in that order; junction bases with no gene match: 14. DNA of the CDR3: TGTGCCAGTACCCCTTCGTGGGCTAGCGGGGGTGGCACAGATACGCAGTATTTT. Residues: CASTPSWASGGGTDTQYF.

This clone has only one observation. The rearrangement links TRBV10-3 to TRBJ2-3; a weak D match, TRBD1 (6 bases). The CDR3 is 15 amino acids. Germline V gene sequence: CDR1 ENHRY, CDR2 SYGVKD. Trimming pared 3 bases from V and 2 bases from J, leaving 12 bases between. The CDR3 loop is CAISDGTPVTDTQYF. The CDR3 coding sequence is TGTGCCATCAGTGATGGGACACCCGTCACAGATACGCAGTATTTT.

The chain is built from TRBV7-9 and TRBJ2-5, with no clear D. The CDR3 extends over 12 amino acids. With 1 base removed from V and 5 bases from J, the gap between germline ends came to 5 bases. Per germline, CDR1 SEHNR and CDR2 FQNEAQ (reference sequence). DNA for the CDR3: TGTGCCAGCAGCTTAGGAGCGGAGACCCAGTACTTC. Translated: CASSLGAETQYF.

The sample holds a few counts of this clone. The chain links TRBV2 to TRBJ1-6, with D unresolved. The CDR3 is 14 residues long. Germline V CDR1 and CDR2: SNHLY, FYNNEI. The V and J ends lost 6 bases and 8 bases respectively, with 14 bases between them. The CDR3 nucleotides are TGTGCCAGCAGGCGGGGTGATTCTGATTCACCCCTCCACTTT. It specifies CASRRGDSDSPLHF.

The CDR3 nucleotides read TGTGCCAGCGCTAAAGGACAGGCTGCTAATGAAAAACTGTTTTTT. It yields the protein CASAKGQAANEKLFF. V is TRBV7-8 and J is TRBJ1-4, with 7 bases matching TRBD1. The CDR3 is 15 residues long. Losses at the gene ends were 8 bases for V and 3 bases for J; bases not matched to a gene: 9. Germline V gene lookup returns CDR1 SGHVS and CDR2 FQNEAQ.

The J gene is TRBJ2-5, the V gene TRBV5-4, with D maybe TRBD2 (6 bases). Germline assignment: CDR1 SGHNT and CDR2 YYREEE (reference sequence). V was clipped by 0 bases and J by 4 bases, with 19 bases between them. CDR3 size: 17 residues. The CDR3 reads CASSLGQGGEERETQYF. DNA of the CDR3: TGTGCCAGCAGCTTGGGGCAGGGAGGTGAGGAACGAGAGACCCAGTACTTC.

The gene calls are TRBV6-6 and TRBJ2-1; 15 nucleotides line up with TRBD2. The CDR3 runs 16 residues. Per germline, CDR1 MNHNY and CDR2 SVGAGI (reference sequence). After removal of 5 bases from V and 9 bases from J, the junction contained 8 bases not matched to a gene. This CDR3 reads CASSKEGLAGGGEQFF. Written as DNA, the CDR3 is TGTGCCAGCAGTAAAGAGGGACTAGCGGGGGGAGGTGAGCAGTTCTTC.

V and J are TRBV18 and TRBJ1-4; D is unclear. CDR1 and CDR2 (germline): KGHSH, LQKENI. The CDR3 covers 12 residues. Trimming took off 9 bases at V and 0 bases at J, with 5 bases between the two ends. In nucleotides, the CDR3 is TGTGCCAGTCGCGCAACTAATGAAAAACTGTTTTTT. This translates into CASRATNEKLFF. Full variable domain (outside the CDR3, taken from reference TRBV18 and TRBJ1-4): NAGVMQNPRHLVRRRGQEARLRCSPMKGHSHVYWYRQLPEEGLKFMVYLQKENIIDESGMPKERFSAEFPKEGPSILRIQQVVRGDSAAYFCASRATNEKLFFGSGTQLSVL.

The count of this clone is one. CDR3 residues: CASSMPSGQIPYSNQPQHF. The CDR3 DNA is TGTGCCAGTAGTATGCCCTCGGGACAGATCCCTTATAGCAATCAGCCCCAGCATTTT. The genes are TRBV19 and TRBJ1-5; the match to TRBD1 covers 7 bases. Losses at the gene ends were 3 bases for V and 0 bases for J; bases not matched to a gene: 14. CDR1 and CDR2 (germline): LNHDA, SQIVND (reference sequence). This CDR3 has 19 amino acids.

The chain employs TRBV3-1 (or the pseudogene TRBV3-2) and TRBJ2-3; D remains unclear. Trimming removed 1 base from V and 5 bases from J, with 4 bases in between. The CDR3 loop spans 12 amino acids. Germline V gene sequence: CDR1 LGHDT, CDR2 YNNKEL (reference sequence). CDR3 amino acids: CASSQALDTQYF. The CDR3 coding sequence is TGTGCCAGCAGCCAAGCTCTAGATACGCAGTATTTT.

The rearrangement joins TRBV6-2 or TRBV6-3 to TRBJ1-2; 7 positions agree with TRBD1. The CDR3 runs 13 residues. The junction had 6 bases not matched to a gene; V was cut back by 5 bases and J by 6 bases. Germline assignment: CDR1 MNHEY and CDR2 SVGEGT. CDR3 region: CASSDGDRDGYTF. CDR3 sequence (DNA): TGTGCCAGCAGTGACGGAGACAGGGATGGCTACACCTTC.

The CDR3 is CASSTGGKTGELFF. CDR3 coding DNA: TGTGCCAGCAGCACGGGGGGGAAGACCGGGGAGCTGTTTTTT. V is TRBV4-2 and J is TRBJ2-2, with 8 bases fitting TRBD2. Germline V gene data show CDR1 as LGHNA and CDR2 as YNFKEQ. The CDR3 length is 14 residues. Trimming took 5 bases from V and 5 from J; bases not matched to a gene: 4.